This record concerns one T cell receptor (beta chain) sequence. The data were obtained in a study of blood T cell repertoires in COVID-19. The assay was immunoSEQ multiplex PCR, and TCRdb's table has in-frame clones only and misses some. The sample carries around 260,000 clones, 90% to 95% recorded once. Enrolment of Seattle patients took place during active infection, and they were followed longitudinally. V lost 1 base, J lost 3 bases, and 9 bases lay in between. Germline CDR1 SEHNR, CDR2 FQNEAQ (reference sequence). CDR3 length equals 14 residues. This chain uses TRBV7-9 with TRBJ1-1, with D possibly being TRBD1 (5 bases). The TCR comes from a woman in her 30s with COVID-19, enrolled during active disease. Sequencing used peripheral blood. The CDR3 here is CASSLEGGDTEAFF. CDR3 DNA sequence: TGTGCCAGCAGCTTAGAAGGAGGGGACACTGAAGCTTTCTTT.